Reported below is one TCR beta chain. A multiplex PCR was run with 60 Vbeta primers and 13 Jbeta primers. Authors' data handling: An analysis performed later counted about 80 million unique TCR beta chains (roughly 11 million of them shared). Libraries were prepared by immunoSEQ multiplex PCR; TCRdb keeps only in-frame clonotypes and omits some of them. V and J calls and clone size come straight from that table; D and trimming were deduced from the DNA. The data show approximately 150,000 clones, approximately 84% seen once. These data are taken from a study of cytomegalovirus exposure and HLA in healthy donors. This TCR came from a woman between 55 and 75 years old in good health and CMV-seropositive. The sample taken for sequencing was PBMCs.

CDR3 coding DNA: TGCGCCAGCAGCCAAGGACTTCCGGGAAAGTGGGAAAAACTGTTTTTT. Translation gives CASSQGLPGKWEKLFF. This rearrangement joins TRBV4-1 to TRBJ1-4, with D unresolved. The germline V and J ends were trimmed by 1 base and 8 bases, with 17 bases remaining between them. This CDR3 spans 16 amino acids. The germline gives CDR1 MGHRA, CDR2 YSYEKL.